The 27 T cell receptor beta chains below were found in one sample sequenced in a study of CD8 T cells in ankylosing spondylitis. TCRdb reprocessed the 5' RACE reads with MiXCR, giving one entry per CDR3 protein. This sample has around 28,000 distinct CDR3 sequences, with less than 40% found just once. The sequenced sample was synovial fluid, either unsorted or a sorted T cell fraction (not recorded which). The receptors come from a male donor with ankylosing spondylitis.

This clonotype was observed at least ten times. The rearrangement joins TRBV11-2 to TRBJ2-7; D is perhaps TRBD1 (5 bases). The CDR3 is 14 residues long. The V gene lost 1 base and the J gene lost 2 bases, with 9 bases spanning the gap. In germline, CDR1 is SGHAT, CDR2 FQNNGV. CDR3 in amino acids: CASSLGLGAYEQYV. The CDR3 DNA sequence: TGTGCCAGCAGCTTAGGGCTAGGGGCCTACGAGCAGTACGTC.

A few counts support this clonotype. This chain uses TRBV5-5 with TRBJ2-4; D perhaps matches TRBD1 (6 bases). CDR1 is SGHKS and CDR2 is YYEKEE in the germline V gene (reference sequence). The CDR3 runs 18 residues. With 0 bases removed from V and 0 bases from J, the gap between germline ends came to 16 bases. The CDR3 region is CASSLDRAPNLAKNIQYF. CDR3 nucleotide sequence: TGTGCCAGCAGCTTGGACAGGGCACCCAACCTAGCCAAAAACATTCAGTACTTC.

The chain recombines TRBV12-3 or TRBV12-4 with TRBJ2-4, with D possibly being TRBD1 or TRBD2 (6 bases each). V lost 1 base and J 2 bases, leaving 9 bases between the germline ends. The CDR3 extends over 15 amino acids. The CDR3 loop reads CASSLGGGPKNIQYF. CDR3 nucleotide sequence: TGTGCCAGCAGTTTAGGAGGGGGGCCCAAAAACATTCAGTACTTC.

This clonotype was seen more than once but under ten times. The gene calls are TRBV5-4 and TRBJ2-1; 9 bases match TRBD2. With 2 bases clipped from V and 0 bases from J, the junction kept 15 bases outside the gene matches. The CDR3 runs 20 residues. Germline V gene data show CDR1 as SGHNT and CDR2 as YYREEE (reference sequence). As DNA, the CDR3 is TGTGCCAGCAGCTTCTTAGGACTAGCGACCATTGAGAGCTCCTACAATGAGCAGTTCTTC. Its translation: CASSFLGLATIESSYNEQFF.

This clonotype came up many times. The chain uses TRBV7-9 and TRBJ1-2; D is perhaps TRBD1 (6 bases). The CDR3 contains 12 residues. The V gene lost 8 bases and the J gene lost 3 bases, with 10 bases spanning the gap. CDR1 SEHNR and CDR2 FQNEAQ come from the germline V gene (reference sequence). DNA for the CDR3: TGTGCCAGCCTCTACAGGGACTATGGCTACACCTTC. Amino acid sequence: CASLYRDYGYTF.

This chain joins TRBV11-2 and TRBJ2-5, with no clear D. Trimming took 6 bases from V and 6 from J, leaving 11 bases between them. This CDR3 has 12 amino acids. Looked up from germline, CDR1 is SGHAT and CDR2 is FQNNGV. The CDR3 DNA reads TGTGCCAGCAGTTTCGATCCGAAGACCCAGTACTTC. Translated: CASSFDPKTQYF.

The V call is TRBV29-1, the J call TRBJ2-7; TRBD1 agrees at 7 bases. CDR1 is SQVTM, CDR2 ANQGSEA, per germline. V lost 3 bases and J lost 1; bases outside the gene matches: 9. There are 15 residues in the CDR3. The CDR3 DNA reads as TGCAGCGTTGATATAGGGGGCGGCGAATCCTACGAGCAGTACTTC. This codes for CSVDIGGGESYEQYF.

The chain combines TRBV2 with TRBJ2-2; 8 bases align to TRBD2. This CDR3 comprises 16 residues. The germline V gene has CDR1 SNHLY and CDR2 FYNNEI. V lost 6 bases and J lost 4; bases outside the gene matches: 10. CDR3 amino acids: CASSAWEREPTGELFF. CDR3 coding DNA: TGTGCCAGCAGCGCATGGGAGCGGGAGCCCACCGGGGAGCTGTTTTTT.

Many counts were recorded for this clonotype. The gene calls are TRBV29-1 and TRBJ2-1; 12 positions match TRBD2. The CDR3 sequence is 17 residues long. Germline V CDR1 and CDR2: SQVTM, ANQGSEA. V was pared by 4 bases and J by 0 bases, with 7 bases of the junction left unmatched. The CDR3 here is CSVVGTSGRGSYNEQFF. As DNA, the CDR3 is TGCAGCGTTGTGGGGACTAGCGGGCGAGGCTCCTACAATGAGCAGTTCTTC.

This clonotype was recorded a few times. As DNA, the CDR3 is TGCGCCAGCAGCCAAGTGGGGGGGGTCATGAACACTGAAGCTTTCTTT. It specifies CASSQVGGVMNTEAFF. The chain combines TRBV4-1 with TRBJ1-1, with D maybe TRBD1 (5 bases). Germline V gene data show CDR1 as MGHRA and CDR2 as YSYEKL. This CDR3 region has 16 residues. With 1 base removed from V and 0 bases from J, the gap between germline ends came to 12 bases.

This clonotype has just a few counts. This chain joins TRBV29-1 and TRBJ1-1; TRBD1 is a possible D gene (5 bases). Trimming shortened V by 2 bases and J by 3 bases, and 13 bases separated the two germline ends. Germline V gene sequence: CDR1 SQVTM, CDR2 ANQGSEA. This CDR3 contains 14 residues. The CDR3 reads CSVEYPGRHTEAFF. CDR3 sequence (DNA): TGCAGCGTTGAATACCCAGGGAGGCACACTGAAGCTTTCTTT.

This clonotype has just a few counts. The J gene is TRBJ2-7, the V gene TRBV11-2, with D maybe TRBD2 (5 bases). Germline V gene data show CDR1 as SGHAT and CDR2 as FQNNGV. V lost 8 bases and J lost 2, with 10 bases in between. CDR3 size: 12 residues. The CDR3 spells CASESGTYEQYF. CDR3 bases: TGTGCCAGCGAAAGCGGTACCTACGAGCAGTACTTC.

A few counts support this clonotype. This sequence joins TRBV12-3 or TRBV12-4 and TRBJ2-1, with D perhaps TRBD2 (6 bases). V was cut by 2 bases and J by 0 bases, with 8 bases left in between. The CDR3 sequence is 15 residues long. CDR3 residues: CASSLQLASYNEQFF. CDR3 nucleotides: TGTGCCAGCAGTTTACAACTAGCCTCCTACAATGAGCAGTTCTTC.

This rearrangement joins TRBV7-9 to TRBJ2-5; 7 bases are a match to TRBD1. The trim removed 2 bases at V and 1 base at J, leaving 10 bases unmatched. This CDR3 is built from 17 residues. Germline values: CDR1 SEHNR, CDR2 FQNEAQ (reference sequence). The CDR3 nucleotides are TGTGCCAGCAGCTTATACCAGGGGACAGTTTTCCAAGAGACCCAGTACTTC. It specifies CASSLYQGTVFQETQYF.

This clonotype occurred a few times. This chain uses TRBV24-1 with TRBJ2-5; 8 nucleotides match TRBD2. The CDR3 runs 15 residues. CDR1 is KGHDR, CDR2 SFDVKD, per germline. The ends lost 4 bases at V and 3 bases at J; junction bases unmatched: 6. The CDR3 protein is CATSDLTSGEETQYF. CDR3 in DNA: TGTGCCACCAGTGACCTCACTAGCGGAGAAGAGACCCAGTACTTC.

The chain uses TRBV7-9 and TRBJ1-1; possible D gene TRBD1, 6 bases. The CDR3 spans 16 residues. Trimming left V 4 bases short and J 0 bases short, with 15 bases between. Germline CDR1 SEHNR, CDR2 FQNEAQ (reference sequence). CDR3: CASSSGRAGVNTEAFF. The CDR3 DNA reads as TGTGCCAGCAGCTCTGGGAGGGCAGGGGTGAACACTGAAGCTTTCTTT.

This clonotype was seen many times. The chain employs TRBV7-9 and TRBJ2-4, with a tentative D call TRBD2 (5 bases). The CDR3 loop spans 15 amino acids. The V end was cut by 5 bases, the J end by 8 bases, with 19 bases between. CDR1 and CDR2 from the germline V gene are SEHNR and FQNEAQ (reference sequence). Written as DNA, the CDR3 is TGTGCCAGCAGCGACCGGGGTGGGAGTGGGGACATTCAGTACTTC. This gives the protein CASSDRGGSGDIQYF.

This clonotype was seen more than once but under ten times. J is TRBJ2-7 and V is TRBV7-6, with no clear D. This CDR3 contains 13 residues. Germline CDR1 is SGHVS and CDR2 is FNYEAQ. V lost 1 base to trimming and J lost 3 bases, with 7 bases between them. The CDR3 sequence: CASSLGVGYEQYF. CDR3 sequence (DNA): TGTGCCAGCAGCTTAGGGGTGGGCTACGAGCAGTACTTC.

DNA of the CDR3: TGTGCCACCAGCGTAAGGGGACTACCGGGTTCGAGCACAGATACGCAGTATTTT. The encoded protein is CATSVRGLPGSSTDTQYF. V usage is TRBV15 and J usage is TRBJ2-3; TRBD2 matches at 7 bases. The CDR3 is 18 residues long. Trimming at V came to 5 bases and at J to 0 bases, leaving 14 bases not matched to a gene. CDR1 LNHNV and CDR2 YYDKDF come from the germline V gene (reference sequence).

The CDR3: CASSLARGSTEAFF. The CDR3 DNA reads as TGTGCCAGCAGCTTAGCCCGGGGGAGCACTGAAGCTTTCTTT. The V gene is TRBV11-2, the J gene TRBJ1-1; D is perhaps TRBD1 (5 bases). CDR3 length: 14 residues. Germline values: CDR1 SGHAT, CDR2 FQNNGV. V was trimmed by 1 base and J by 4 bases, leaving 10 bases between them.

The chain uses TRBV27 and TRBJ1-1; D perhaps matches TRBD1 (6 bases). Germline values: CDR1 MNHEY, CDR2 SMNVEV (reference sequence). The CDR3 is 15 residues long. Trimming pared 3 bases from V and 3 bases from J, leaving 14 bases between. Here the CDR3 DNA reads TGTGCCAGCAGTTTCGTAGGGGGTACTTACACTGAAGCTTTCTTT. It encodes CASSFVGGTYTEAFF.

Here the CDR3 reads CASSDTSGRGENIQYF. The CDR3 region has the DNA TGTGCCAGCAGTGACACTAGCGGGAGGGGGGAAAACATTCAGTACTTC. V gene TRBV6-1 combines with J gene TRBJ2-4; 13 nucleotides align to TRBD2. Germline CDR1 MNHNS, CDR2 SASEGT. This CDR3 region has 16 residues. The V and J ends lost 3 bases and 5 bases, in that order; junction bases with no gene match: 4.

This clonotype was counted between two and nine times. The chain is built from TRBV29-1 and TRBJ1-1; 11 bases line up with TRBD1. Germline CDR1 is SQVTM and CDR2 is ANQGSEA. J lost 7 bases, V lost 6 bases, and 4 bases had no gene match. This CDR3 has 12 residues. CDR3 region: CSVRTGGLEAFF. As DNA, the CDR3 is TGCAGCGTCAGGACAGGGGGCCTTGAAGCTTTCTTT.

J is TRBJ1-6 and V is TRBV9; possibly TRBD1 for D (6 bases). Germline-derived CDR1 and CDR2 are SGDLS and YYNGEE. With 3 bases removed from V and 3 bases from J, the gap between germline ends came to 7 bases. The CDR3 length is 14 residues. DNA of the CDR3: TGTGCCAGCAGCGCGGACAGCTATAATTCACCCCTCCACTTT. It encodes CASSADSYNSPLHF.

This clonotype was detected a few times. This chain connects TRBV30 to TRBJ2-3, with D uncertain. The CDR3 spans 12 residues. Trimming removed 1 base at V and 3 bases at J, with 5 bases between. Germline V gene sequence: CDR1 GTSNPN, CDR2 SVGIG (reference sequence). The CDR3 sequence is CAWSDRTDTQYF. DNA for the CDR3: TGTGCCTGGAGTGACCGGACAGATACGCAGTATTTT.

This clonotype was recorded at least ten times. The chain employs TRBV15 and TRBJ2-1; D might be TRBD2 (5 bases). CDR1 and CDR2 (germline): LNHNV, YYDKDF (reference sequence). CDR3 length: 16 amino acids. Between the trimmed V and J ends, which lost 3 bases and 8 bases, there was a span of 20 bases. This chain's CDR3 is CATSRARGSGGDEQFF. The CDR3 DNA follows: TGTGCCACCAGCAGGGCCCGAGGGTCTGGTGGGGATGAGCAGTTCTTC.

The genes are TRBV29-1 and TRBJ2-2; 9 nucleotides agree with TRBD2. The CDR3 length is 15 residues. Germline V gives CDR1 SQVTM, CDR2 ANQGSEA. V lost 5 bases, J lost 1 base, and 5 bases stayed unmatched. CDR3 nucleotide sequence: TGCAGCGTTCGTATGACTAGCGGGAACACCGGGGAGCTGTTTTTT. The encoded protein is CSVRMTSGNTGELFF.